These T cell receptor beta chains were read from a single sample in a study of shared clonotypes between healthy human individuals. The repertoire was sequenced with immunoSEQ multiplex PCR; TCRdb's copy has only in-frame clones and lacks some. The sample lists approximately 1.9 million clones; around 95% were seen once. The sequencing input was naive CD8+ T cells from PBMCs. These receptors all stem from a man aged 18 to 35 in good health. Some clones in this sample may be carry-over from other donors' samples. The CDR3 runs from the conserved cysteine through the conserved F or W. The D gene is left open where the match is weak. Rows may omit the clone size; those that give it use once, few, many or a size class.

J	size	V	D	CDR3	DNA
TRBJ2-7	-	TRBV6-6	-	CASSNWVGRQYEQYF	TGTGCCAGCAGTAATTGGGTCGGCCGTCAGTACGAGCAGTACTTC
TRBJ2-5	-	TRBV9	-	CASSVEGGYQETQYF	TGTGCCAGCAGCGTAGAGGGCGGATACCAAGAGACCCAGTACTTC
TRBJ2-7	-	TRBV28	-	CASTPNGGRGSYEQYF	TGTGCCAGCACCCCCAATGGAGGGAGAGGGTCCTACGAGCAGTACTTC
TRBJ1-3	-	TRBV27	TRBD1	CASSPTGTGRNTIYF	TGTGCCAGCAGTCCCACCGGGACAGGGAGAAACACCATATATTTT
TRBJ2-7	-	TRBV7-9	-	CASSLRPPYEQYF	TGTGCCAGCAGCTTGAGGCCGCCCTACGAGCAGTACTTC
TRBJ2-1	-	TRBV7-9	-	CASSLAGIYNEQFF	TGTGCCAGCAGCTTAGCGGGTATCTACAATGAGCAGTTCTTC
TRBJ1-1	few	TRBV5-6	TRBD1	CASIGTVAMNTEAFF	TGTGCCAGCATAGGGACAGTCGCCATGAACACTGAAGCTTTCTTT
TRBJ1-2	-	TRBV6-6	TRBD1	CASSLEGGYYGYTF	TGTGCCAGCTCCCTGGAAGGGGGCTACTATGGCTACACCTTC
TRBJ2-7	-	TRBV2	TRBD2	CASSSGTSRVHEQYF	TGTGCCAGCAGTTCCGGGACTAGTAGGGTCCACGAGCAGTACTTC
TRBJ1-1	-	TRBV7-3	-	CASSPTGGSTEAFF	TGTGCCAGCAGCCCGACGGGGGGAAGCACTGAAGCTTTCTTT
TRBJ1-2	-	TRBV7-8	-	CASSLGRTAYGYTF	TGTGCCAGCAGCTTAGGGAGGACAGCCTATGGCTACACCTTC
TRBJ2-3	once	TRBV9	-	CASSVQHTSTDTQYF	TGTGCCAGCAGCGTACAACATACTAGCACAGATACGCAGTATTTT
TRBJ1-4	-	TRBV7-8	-	CASSIPGLHEKLFF	TGTGCCAGCAGCATACCGGGACTGCATGAAAAACTGTTTTTT
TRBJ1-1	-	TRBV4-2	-	CASSQVPDSQQVAFF	TGTGCCAGCAGCCAAGTACCTGACAGTCAACAGGTAGCTTTCTTT
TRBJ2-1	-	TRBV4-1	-	CASSQDPASEYNEQFF	TGCGCCAGCAGCCAAGACCCCGCTAGCGAGTACAATGAGCAGTTCTTC
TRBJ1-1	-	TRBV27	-	CASSWGGAEAFF	TGTGCCAGCAGTTGGGGGGGCGCTGAAGCTTTCTTT
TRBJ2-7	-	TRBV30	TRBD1	CAWSHGTGRLIEQYF	TGTGCCTGGAGTCATGGGACAGGGAGACTTATAGAGCAGTACTTC
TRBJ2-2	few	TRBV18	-	CASSSGELFF	TGTGCCAGCTCATCCGGGGAGCTGTTTTTT
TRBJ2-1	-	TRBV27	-	CASSQKIPGREFF	TGTGCCAGCAGCCAAAAAATTCCGGGACGAGAGTTCTTC
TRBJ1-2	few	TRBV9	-	CASSVGPKRGYTF	TGTGCCAGCAGCGTGGGGCCGAAGAGGGGCTACACCTTC
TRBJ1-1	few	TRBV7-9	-	CASSYIPLENTEAFF	TGTGCCAGCAGCTACATCCCGCTGGAGAACACTGAAGCTTTCTTT
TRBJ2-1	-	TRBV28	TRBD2	CASRAGTSLLNEQFF	TGTGCCAGCAGAGCCGGGACTAGCCTCCTCAATGAGCAGTTCTTC
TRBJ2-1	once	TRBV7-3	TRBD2	CASSPLNPGTSPYNEQFF	TGTGCCAGCAGCCCCCTAAACCCGGGGACTAGCCCCTACAATGAGCAGTTCTTC
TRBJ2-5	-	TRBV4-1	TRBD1	CASRPTGGSFETQYF	TGCGCCAGCAGACCGACAGGGGGGTCGTTCGAGACCCAGTACTTC
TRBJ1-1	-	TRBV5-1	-	CASSWSLRGDTEAFF	TGCGCCAGCAGCTGGTCGTTAAGGGGGGACACTGAAGCTTTCTTT
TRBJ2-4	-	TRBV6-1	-	CASSEALVFGAGSFIQYF	-